The clone carrying this T cell receptor (beta chain) was found many times. The antigen remains unidentified. Unmatched junction bases numbered 10, after V lost 2 bases and J lost 10 bases. The CDR3 is made up of 14 amino acids. CDR1 is KGHSH and CDR2 is LQKENI in the germline V gene. The library was built from about 400 ng RNA with molecular barcoded adaptors for alpha/delta and beta/gamma chains. TCRdb passed the reads through MiXCR, listing each CDR3 protein once. The sample includes 120,000 or so distinct CDR3 sequences, 13% of them seen just once. The data belong to a study of read filtering for tumor transcriptome and immune sequencing. On the study more broadly: DNase treatment preceded whole-transcriptome library preparation.

Study conclusions and caveats: Correlation between methods rose after single-read clonotypes were removed.

Sequencing was done on a sample of a population of CD138-negative cells sorted from bone marrow. The V gene is TRBV18, the J gene TRBJ1-1; 7 nucleotides agree with TRBD1. The origin of this receptor is a donor at least 40 years old with multiple myeloma. DNA for the CDR3: TGTGCCAGCTCACCAACCGGGATCAGGGGGTTAGCTTTCTTT. It is translated as CASSPTGIRGLAFF. Combining the CDR3 with reference TRBV18 and TRBJ1-1 gives the whole variable domain NAGVMQNPRHLVRRRGQEARLRCSPMKGHSHVYWYRQLPEEGLKFMVYLQKENIIDESGMPKERFSAEFPKEGPSILRIQQVVRGDSAAYFCASSPTGIRGLAFFGQGTRLTVV.